This T cell receptor beta chain was observed in a study of cytomegalovirus exposure and HLA in healthy donors. Findings of the study overall: Excluded: some indistinguishable V segments such as TRBV6-2 and TRBV6-3. Reports described diagnosis of cytomegalovirus status by the classifier as highly specific and sensitive.

V lost 5 bases and J lost 7; bases outside the gene matches: 5. The CDR3 runs to 12 residues. Germline V gives CDR1 GTSNPN, CDR2 SVGIG (reference sequence). For this clone: The antigen is not known.

The PCR was carried out with 60 Vbeta primers and 13 Jbeta primers. Clones were read by immunoSEQ multiplex PCR, and TCRdb kept only the in-frame ones, dropping some. The sample consists of 90,000 to 100,000 clones, more than 70% of them appearing once. The sequence came from a female donor in good health and CMV-seronegative. The sequenced sample consisted of PBMCs. J is TRBJ1-1 and V is TRBV30, with 9 bases lining up with TRBD1. For the CDR3, the DNA is TGTGCCTGGTGGACAGGGGAGGATGAAGCTTTCTTT. It encodes CAWWTGEDEAFF.